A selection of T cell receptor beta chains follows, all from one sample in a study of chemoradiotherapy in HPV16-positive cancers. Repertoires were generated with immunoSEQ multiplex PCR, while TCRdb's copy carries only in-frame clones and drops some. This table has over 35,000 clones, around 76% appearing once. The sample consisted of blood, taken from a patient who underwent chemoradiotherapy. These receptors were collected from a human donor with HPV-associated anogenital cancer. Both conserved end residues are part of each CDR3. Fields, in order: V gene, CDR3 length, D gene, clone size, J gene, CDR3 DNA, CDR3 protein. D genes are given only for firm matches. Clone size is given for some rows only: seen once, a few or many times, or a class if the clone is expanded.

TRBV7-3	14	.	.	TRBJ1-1	TGTGCCAGCAGCTTAATCAGGGGATCGGCTGAAGCTTTCTTT	CASSLIRGSAEAFF
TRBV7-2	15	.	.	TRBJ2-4	TGTGCCAGCAGCTTAGTTCGGGGGACCAAAAACATTCAGTACTTC	CASSLVRGTKNIQYF
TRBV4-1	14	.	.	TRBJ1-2	TGCGCCAGCAGCATAAAGACAGAGAACTATGGCTACACCTTC	CASSIKTENYGYTF
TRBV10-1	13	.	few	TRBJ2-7	TGCGCCAGCAGTGAGTGGGTAGGAAACGAGCAGTACTTC	CASSEWVGNEQYF
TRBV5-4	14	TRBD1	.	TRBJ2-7	TGTGCCAGCAGCCGGACAGGGAATTTCTACGAGCAGTACTTC	CASSRTGNFYEQYF
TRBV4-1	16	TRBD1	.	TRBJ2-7	TGCGCCAGCAGCCAAGATCAAGGGACAGCCTCCTACGAGCAGTACTTC	CASSQDQGTASYEQYF
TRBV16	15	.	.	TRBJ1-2	TGTGCCAGCAGCCAGCGGGTCAGATCGGGCTATGGCTACACCTTC	CASSQRVRSGYGYTF
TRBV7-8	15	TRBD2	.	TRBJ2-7	TGTGCCAGCAGCTTTAAGGGAGGGAGCTCCTACGAGCAGTACTTC	CASSFKGGSSYEQYF
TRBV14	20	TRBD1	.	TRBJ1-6	TGTGCCAGCAGCACCCTTCGGACAGGGGGTAGGAGCTCCTATAATTCACCCCTCCACTTT	CASSTLRTGGRSSYNSPLHF
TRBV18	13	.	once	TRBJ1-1	TGTGCCAGCTCACCGGACCAGAACACTGAAGCTTTCTTT	CASSPDQNTEAFF
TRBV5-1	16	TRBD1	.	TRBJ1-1	TGCGCCAGCAGCCCGGGGACAGGGGAAACTGGCGCTGAAGCTTTCTTT	CASSPGTGETGAEAFF
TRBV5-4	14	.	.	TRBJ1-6	TGTGCCAGCAGCTTGGTAGCCTATAATTCACCCCTCCACTTT	CASSLVAYNSPLHF
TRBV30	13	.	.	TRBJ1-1	TGTGCCTGGAGGTTTAGGGGGTCCACTGAAGCTTTCTTT	CAWRFRGSTEAFF
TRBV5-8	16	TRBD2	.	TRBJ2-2	TGTGCCAGCAGCCCACTAGCGGGGGACCTAACCGGGGAGCTGTTTTTT	CASSPLAGDLTGELFF
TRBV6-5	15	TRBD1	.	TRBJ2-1	TGTGCCAGCAGCCCCAACCTCGACAGGGACAATGAGCAGTTCTTC	CASSPNLDRDNEQFF
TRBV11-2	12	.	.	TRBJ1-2	TGTGCCAGCAGCTTAGACCGGCGATCGTACACCTTC	CASSLDRRSYTF
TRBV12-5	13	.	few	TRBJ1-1	TGTGCTAGTTCCAAAAGCGAGAACACTGAAGCTTTCTTT	CASSKSENTEAFF
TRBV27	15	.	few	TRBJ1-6	TGTGCCAGCTGTCCTAGGGGGGCATGGAATTCACCCCTCCACTTT	CASCPRGAWNSPLHF
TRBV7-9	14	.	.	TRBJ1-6	TGTGCCAGCAGGATCTTCCCTTCGGAAGCACCCCTCCACTTT	CASRIFPSEAPLHF
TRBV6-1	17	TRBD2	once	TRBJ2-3	TGTGCCAGCAGTGATGGGACTAGCGGGGGGAGCACAGATACGCAGTATTTT	CASSDGTSGGSTDTQYF
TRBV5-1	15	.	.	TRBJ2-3	TGCGCCAGCAGCTTGGGGCGACCCAGCACAGATACGCAGTATTTT	CASSLGRPSTDTQYF
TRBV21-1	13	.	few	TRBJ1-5	TGTGCCAGCAGCACCGACAGGGATCAGCCCCAGCATTTT	CASSTDRDQPQHF
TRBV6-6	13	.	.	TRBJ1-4	TGTGCCAGCATATGGGACGCCCCGTGGGAACTGTTTTTT	CASIWDAPWELFF
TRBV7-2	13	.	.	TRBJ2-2	TGTGCCAGCAGGGAGCCGAACACCGGGGAGCTGTTTTTT	CASREPNTGELFF
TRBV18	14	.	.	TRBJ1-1	TGTGCCAGCTCGCTCCCGGGGGGGAACACTGAAGCTTTCTTT	CASSLPGGNTEAFF
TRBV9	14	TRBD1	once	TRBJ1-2	TGTGCCAGCAGCGCAAGGACAGGGGACTATGGCTACACCTTC	CASSARTGDYGYTF
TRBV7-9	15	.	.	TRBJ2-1	TGTGCCAGCAGCTTAGCGCTCCTAGCACGGAATGAGCAGTTCTTC	CASSLALLARNEQFF
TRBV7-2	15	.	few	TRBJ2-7	TGTGCCAGCAGCTTAATCGATGACGGTAACTACGAGCAGTACTTC	CASSLIDDGNYEQYF
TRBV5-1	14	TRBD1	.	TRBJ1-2	TGCGCCAGCAGCCCTGACAGGGGATTAGGTGGCTACACCTTC	CASSPDRGLGGYTF
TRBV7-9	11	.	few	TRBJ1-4	TGTGCCAGCAGCGAGAAGGAAAAACTGTTTTTT	CASSEKEKLFF
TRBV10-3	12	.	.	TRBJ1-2	TGTGCCATCTCCGGGGGGCTGTATGGCTACACCTTC	CAISGGLYGYTF
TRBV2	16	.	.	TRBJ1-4	TGTGCCAGCAGACCCAGGACGCCCGCAACTAATGAAAAACTGTTTTTT	CASRPRTPATNEKLFF
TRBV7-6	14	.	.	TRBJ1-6	TGTGCCAGCAGCTTTGCGGGGAATAATTCACCCCTCCACTTT	CASSFAGNNSPLHF
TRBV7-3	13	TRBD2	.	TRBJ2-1	TGTGCCAGCAGCTCCGGACTAGCGGGGGAGCAGTTCTTC	CASSSGLAGEQFF
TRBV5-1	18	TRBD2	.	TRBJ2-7	TGCGCCAGCAGCTTGGAGACTAGCGGGGGCAGGAGCTCCTACGAGCAGTACTTC	CASSLETSGGRSSYEQYF
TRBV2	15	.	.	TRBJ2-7	TGTGCCAGCAGTGAAGCGCTTCAGGGACCCCGGGAGCAGTACTTC	CASSEALQGPREQYF
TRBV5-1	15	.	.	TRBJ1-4	TGCGCCAGCAGCGCCGCAGGAAGTTCTCTCGAAAAACTGTTTTTT	CASSAAGSSLEKLFF
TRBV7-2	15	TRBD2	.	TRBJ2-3	TGTGCCAGCAGCTCAACTAGCGGGGGAGCATATACGCAGTATTTT	CASSSTSGGAYTQYF
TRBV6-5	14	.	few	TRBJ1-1	TGTGCCAGCAGTTCCAGGGTATTTGGCACTGAAGCTTTCTTT	CASSSRVFGTEAFF
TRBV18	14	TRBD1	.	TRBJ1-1	TGTGCCAGCTTCCCCGGACAGGCCCCAACTGAAGCTTTCTTT	CASFPGQAPTEAFF
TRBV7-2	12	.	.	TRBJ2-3	TGTGCCAGCAGCAGTTCCTCGGATACGCAGTATTTT	CASSSSSDTQYF
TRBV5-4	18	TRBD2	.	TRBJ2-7	TGTGCCAGCAGCTTGGCACTAGCGGGGGGGCCGTCCCGGTACGAGCAGTACTTC	CASSLALAGGPSRYEQYF
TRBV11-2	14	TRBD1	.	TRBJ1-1	TGTGCCAGCAGCTTACAGGGGGCTCATGCTGAAGCTTTCTTT	CASSLQGAHAEAFF
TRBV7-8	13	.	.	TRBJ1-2	TGTGCCAGCAGCTTAGTGGGGTCGGGTGGCTACACCTTC	CASSLVGSGGYTF
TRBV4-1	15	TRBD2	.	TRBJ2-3	TGCGCCAGCAGCCAAGGGCGGGGGGGCATATATACGCAGTATTTT	CASSQGRGGIYTQYF
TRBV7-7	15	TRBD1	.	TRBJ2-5	TGTGCCAGCAGCCGGGGGACAGGGGGACAAGAGACCCAGTACTTC	CASSRGTGGQETQYF
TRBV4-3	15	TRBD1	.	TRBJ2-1	TGCGCCAGCAGCCAAGGTGGCAGGGGGATCGATGAGCAGTTCTTC	CASSQGGRGIDEQFF
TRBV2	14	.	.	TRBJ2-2	TGTGCCAGCAGTGAACAGGGCCCCACCGGGGAGCTGTTTTTT	CASSEQGPTGELFF
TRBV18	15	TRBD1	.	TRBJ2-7	TGTGCCAGCGCGGTGAGGGACAGGCTGTTCTACGAGCAGTACTTC	CASAVRDRLFYEQYF
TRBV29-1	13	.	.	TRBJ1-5	TGCAGCGTTTCACCGGGGTTTGGTCAGCCCCAGCATTTT	CSVSPGFGQPQHF
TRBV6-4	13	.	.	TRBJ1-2	TGTGCCAGCAGTGAATCAGGGGCGGATGGCTACACCTTC	CASSESGADGYTF
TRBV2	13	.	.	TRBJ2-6	TGTGCCAGCAAGGGCTCTGGGGCCAACGTCCTGACTTTC	CASKGSGANVLTF
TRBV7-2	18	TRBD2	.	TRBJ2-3	TGTGCCAGCAGCGATAGCCGGACTAGCGGGGGGGCCGAAGATACGCAGTATTTT	CASSDSRTSGGAEDTQYF